The 15 T cell receptor beta chains below were found in one sample sequenced in a study of Graves' ophthalmopathy and Graves' hyperthyroidism. Transcripts of RNA were the source for amplifying TCR beta CDR3 regions. The authors performed first-round RT-PCR with HTBI primers and then a second-round multiplex PCR. MiXCR, applied by TCRdb to the multiplex PCR reads, yields one record per CDR3 protein. The table lists hundreds of thousands of distinct CDR3 sequences, just over 40% of them singletons, with 3% to 4% in the top ten. Material: peripheral blood. The receptors originated from an adult man with Graves' ophthalmopathy.

In this sample, this clonotype turned up a few times. V gene TRBV7-8 combines with J gene TRBJ2-5, with D uncertain. Trimming took 5 bases from V and 0 from J, leaving 19 bases between them. Germline V CDR1 and CDR2: SGHVS, FQNEAQ. CDR3 length: 17 residues. This CDR3 reads CASSQDVWTEYQETQYF. DNA for the CDR3: TGTGCCAGCAGCCAAGATGTATGGACGGAATACCAAGAGACCCAGTACTTC. The whole variable domain, filled in from reference TRBV7-8 and TRBJ2-5, reads GAGVSQSPRYKVAKRGQDVALRCDPISGHVSLFWYQQALGQGPEFLTYFQNEAQLDKSGLPSDRFFAERPEGSVSTLKIQRTQQEDSAVYLCASSQDVWTEYQETQYFGPGTRLLVL.

The chain couples TRBV7-9 to TRBJ2-1, with D unresolved. Germline V gene data show CDR1 as SEHNR and CDR2 as FQNEAQ (reference sequence). V was shortened by 5 bases and J by 4 bases, with 15 bases between the two germline ends. The CDR3 length is 15 residues. CDR3 amino acids: CASSRPLGGYNEQFF. The CDR3 nucleotides read TGTGCCAGCAGCCGTCCTTTAGGTGGATACAATGAGCAGTTCTTC.

As concerns this clonotype: One end of the junction is discordant with germline, which a read error may explain. The CDR3, as DNA: TGCAGTGCCAGAGGACGGGGGGACGGGGATGGCAATCAGCCCCAGCATTTT. Encoded protein: CSARGRGDGDGNQPQHF. This chain joins TRBV20-1 and TRBJ1-5; D might be TRBD1 (5 bases). The CDR3 loop spans 17 amino acids. From germline, CDR1 is DFQATT and CDR2 SNEGSKA (reference sequence).

This clonotype was found a few times. This chain links TRBV30 with TRBJ2-7, with D unclear. The length of the CDR3 is 12 residues. Germline CDR1 is GTSNPN and CDR2 is SVGIG (reference sequence). Trimming cost V 3 bases and J 2 bases, with 8 bases left between them. CDR3 region: CAWSTSTYEQYF. The CDR3 DNA reads TGTGCCTGGAGCACCTCCACCTACGAGCAGTACTTC.

In its sample, this clonotype was seen a few times. The chain employs TRBV2 and TRBJ2-5; 7 bases map to TRBD2. CDR1 and CDR2 from the germline V gene are SNHLY and FYNNEI. The junction had 10 bases not matched to a gene; V was cut back by 4 bases and J by 5 bases. The CDR3 contains 15 residues. DNA of the CDR3: TGTGCCAGCAGTGGGGGGGGAGAGGCCGGGGAGACCCAGTACTTC. Translated, it gives CASSGGGEAGETQYF.

The V gene is TRBV6-6, the J gene TRBJ1-1; 7 nucleotides agree with TRBD1. The CDR3 runs to 15 residues. CDR1 is MNHNY, CDR2 SVGAGI, per germline (reference sequence). V lost 2 bases and J lost 2; bases outside the gene matches: 5. CDR3: CASSYGRQGNTEAFF. DNA for the CDR3: TGTGCCAGCAGTTACGGCAGACAGGGAAACACTGAAGCTTTCTTT.

This clonotype was detected ten times or more. This chain joins TRBV10-3 and TRBJ1-2; TRBD1 might be the D (6 bases). CDR3 length: 13 residues. Germline values: CDR1 ENHRY, CDR2 SYGVKD. V gave up 7 bases and J gave up 0 bases, with 9 bases separating them. CDR3 in amino acids: CAINRDTNYGYTF. Written as DNA, the CDR3 is TGTGCCATCAATCGGGACACTAACTATGGCTACACCTTC.

This clonotype was observed many times. Compared with germline, one end of the junction differs, possibly owing to a read error. The chain combines TRBV5-1 with TRBJ1-1; D ambiguous. This CDR3 is built from 13 residues. Germline CDR1 is SGHRS and CDR2 is YFSETQ. The CDR3 DNA follows: TGTGCCAGCAGCTTAGCCGGGAACACTGAAGCTTTCTTT. Translation gives CASSLAGNTEAFF.

This rearrangement joins TRBV29-1 to TRBJ1-2; D call uncertain. This CDR3 has 11 residues. Germline V CDR1 and CDR2: SQVTM, ANQGSEA. Trimming stripped 8 bases from V and 2 bases from J, with 9 bases between. CDR3 bases: TGCAGCAGCCCAAACAACTATGGCTACACCTTC. Encoded protein: CSSPNNYGYTF.

The chain joins TRBV20-1 to TRBJ2-7; 8 nucleotides match TRBD1. In germline, CDR1 is DFQATT, CDR2 SNEGSKA (reference sequence). Trimming cost V 6 bases and J 7 bases; bases outside gene matches: 14. The CDR3 has 14 amino acids. The chain's CDR3 is CSATDREIGNEQYF. CDR3 nucleotides: TGCAGTGCCACGGACAGGGAGATTGGCAATGAGCAGTACTTC.

This clonotype was found a few times. This CDR3 reads CASSLDQQTSEQYF. The CDR3 bases are TGTGCCAGCAGCTTAGATCAGCAGACTAGCGAGCAGTACTTC. V and J are TRBV7-9 and TRBJ2-7; maybe TRBD2 (6 bases). Germline V lookup: CDR1 SEHNR, CDR2 FQNEAQ (reference sequence). Trimming removed 1 base at V and 6 bases at J, with 13 bases between. This CDR3 has 14 residues.

Points on this clonotype: This may arise from a read error, as a much more abundant clone is one base away. This chain connects TRBV10-3 to TRBJ1-5; D is undetermined. V lost 5 bases, J lost 3 bases, and 14 bases lay in between. The CDR3 runs to 15 residues. Germline CDR1 ENHRY, CDR2 SYGVKD. Here the CDR3 reads CAISPLAGVNQPQHF. As DNA, the CDR3 is TGTGCCATCAGTCCGCTCGCTGGGGTCAATCAGCCCCAGCATTTT.

Worth noting for this clonotype: The junction departs from the called germline gene at one end, perhaps through a read error. V gene TRBV5-1 combines with J gene TRBJ2-3, with D possibly matching TRBD1 (6 bases). Germline loops: CDR1 SGHRS, CDR2 YFSETQ. There are 12 residues in the CDR3. DNA for the CDR3: TGTGCCAGCAACCAGGGGTACGATACGCAGTATTTT. Amino acid sequence: CASNQGYDTQYF.

A note on this clonotype: An end of the junction differs from the germline gene, which may be a read error. The V and J genes are TRBV7-6 and TRBJ2-2, with 7 nucleotides matching TRBD1. Germline V gene sequence: CDR1 SGHVS, CDR2 FNYEAQ. This CDR3 is 15 amino acids long. This chain's CDR3 is CAISSGQAFTGELFF. In DNA, the CDR3 is TGTGCCATCAGCTCCGGACAGGCGTTCACCGGGGAGCTGTTTTTT.

This clonotype was picked up many times. The junction and the germline gene differ at one end; a read error may be behind it. The chain combines TRBV7-7 with TRBJ2-7; TRBD2 matches at 7 bases. CDR1 and CDR2 from the germline V gene are SSHAT and FNYEAQ (reference sequence). This CDR3 is 14 amino acids long. The CDR3 here is CASSLRRDYYEQYF. The CDR3 region has the DNA TGTGCTAGCAGCCTACGCCGGGACTATTACGAGCAGTACTTC.